This TCR beta chain stems from a study of STAT5B mutations in CD4+ large granular lymphocyte leukemia. Study-wide results and caveats: TRBV06-family usage was enriched in top patient clones (8/27) versus controls (2/35). Patient CD4-sorted repertoires looked more clonal than healthy CD4+ repertoires, even without putative leukemic clones.

CDR1 is SGHAT, CDR2 FQNNGV, per germline. V dropped 5 bases and J dropped 3 bases, with 11 bases sitting between them. This CDR3 comprises 13 residues. With regard to this clone: The target antigen is unknown.

Sequencing was at survey level. TCRdb keeps only in-frame clones here, not all; method: immunoSEQ multiplex PCR. The sample includes more than 30,000 clones, about 78% seen only once; the top ten take 2.5%. The TCR originated in a human donor in good health. Sequencing was done on a sample of CD4+ T cells from blood buffy coats. J is TRBJ2-7 and V is TRBV11-2; D is perhaps TRBD1 or TRBD2 (6 bases each). The chain's CDR3 is CASSLGGRYEQYF. The CDR3, as DNA: TGTGCCAGCAGCCTAGGGGGGCGCTACGAGCAGTACTTC.